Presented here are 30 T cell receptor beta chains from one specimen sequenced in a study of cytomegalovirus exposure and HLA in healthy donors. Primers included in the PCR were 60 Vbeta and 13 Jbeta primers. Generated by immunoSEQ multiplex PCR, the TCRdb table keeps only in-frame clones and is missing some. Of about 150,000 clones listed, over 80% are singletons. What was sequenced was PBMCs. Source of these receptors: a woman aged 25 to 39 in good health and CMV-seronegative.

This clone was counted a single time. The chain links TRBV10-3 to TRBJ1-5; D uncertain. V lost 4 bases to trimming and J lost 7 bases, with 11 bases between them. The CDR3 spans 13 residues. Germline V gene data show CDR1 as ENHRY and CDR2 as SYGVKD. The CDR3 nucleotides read TGTGCCATCAGTGCCGAACTCCACCAGCCCCAGCATTTT. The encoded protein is CAISAELHQPQHF.

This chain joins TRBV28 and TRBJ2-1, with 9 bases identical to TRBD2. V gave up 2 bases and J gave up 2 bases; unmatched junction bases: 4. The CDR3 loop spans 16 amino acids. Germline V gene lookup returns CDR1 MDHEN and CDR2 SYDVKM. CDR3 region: CASSLRSGGAYNEQFF. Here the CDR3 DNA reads TGTGCCAGCAGTTTACGTAGCGGGGGAGCCTACAATGAGCAGTTCTTC. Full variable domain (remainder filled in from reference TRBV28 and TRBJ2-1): DVKVTQSSRYLVKRTGEKVFLECVQDMDHENMFWYRQDPGLGLRLIYFSYDVKMKEKGDIPEGYSVSREKKERFSLILESASTNQTSMYLCASSLRSGGAYNEQFFGPGTRLTVL.

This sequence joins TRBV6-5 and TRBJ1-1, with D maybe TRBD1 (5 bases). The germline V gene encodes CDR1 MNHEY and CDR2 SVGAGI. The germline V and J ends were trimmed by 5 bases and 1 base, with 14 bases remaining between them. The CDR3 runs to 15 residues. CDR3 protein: CASSHKGRGNTEAFF. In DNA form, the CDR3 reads TGTGCCAGCAGTCACAAGGGGCGCGGGAACACTGAAGCTTTCTTT.

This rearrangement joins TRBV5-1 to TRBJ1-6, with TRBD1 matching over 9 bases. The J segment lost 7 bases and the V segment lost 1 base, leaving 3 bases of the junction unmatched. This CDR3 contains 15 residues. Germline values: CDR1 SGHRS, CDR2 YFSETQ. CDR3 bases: TGCGCCAGCAGCTTGTCGGGACAGGGAAATTCACCCCTCCACTTT. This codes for CASSLSGQGNSPLHF. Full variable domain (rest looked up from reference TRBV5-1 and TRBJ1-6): KAGVTQTPRYLIKTRGQQVTLSCSPISGHRSVSWYQQTPGQGLQFLFEYFSETQRNKGNFPGRFSGRQFSNSRSEMNVSTLELGDSALYLCASSLSGQGNSPLHFGNGTRLTVT.

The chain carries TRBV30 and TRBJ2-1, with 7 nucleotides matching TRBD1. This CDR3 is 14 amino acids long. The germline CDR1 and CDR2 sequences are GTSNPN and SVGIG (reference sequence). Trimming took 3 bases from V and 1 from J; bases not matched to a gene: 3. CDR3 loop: CAWRRGPSYNEQFF. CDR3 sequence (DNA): TGTGCCTGGAGAAGGGGGCCGTCCTACAATGAGCAGTTCTTC.

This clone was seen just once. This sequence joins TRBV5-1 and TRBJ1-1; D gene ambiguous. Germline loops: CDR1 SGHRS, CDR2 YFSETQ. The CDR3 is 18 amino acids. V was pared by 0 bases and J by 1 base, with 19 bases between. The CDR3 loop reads CASSLVIFDKWSNTEAFF. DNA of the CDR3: TGCGCCAGCAGCTTGGTAATTTTTGACAAATGGTCGAACACTGAAGCTTTCTTT.

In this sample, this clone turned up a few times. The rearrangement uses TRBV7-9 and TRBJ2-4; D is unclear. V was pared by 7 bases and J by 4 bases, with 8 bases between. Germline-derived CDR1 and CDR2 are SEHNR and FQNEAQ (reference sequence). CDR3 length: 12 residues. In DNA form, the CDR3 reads TGTGCCAGCATGAGAGAAAAAAACATTCAGTACTTC. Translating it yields CASMREKNIQYF.

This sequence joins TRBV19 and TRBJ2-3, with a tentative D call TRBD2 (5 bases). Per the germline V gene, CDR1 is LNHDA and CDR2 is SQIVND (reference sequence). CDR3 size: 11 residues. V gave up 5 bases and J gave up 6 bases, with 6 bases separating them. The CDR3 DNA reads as TGTGCCAGTAGTGTAGCGGATACGCAGTATTTT. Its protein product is CASSVADTQYF.

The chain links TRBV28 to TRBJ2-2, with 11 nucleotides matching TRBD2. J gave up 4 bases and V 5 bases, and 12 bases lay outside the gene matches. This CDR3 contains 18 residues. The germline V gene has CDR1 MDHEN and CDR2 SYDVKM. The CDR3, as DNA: TGTGCCAGCAGTCCCCTGGCTAGCGGGAGGTTCGGCACCGGGGAGCTGTTTTTT. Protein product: CASSPLASGRFGTGELFF.

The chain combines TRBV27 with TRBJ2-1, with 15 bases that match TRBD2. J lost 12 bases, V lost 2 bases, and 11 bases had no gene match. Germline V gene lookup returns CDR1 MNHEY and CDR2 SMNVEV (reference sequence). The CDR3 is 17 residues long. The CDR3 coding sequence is TGTGCCAGCAGTTTAACGTTACCGGGACTAGCGGGAGGTGGGCAGTTCTTC. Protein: CASSLTLPGLAGGGQFF.

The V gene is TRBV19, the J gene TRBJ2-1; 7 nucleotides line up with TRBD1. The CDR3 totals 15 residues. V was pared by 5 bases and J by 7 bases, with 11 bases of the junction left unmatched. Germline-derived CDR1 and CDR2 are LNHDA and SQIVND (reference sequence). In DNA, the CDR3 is TGTGCCAGTAGTTCCACGACAGGGTCGGGGAATGAGCAGTTCTTC. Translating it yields CASSSTTGSGNEQFF.

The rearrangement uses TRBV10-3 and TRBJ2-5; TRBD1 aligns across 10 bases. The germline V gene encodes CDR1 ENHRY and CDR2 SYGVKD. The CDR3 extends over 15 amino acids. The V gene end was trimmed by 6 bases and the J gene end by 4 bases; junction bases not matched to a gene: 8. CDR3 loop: CAISEGQGGSETQYF. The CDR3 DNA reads TGTGCCATCAGCGAAGGACAGGGGGGCTCAGAGACCCAGTACTTC.

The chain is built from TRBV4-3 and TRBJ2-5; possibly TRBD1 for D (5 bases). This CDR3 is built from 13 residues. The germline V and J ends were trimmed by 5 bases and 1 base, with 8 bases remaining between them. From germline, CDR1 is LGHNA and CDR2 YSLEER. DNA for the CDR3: TGCGCCAGCAGCTTGACAGTCCAAGAGACCCAGTACTTC. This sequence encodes CASSLTVQETQYF.

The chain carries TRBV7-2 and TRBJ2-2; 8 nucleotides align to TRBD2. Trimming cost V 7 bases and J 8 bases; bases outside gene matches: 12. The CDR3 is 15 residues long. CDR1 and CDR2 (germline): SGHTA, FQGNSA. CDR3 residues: CASKIPGRAWGELFF. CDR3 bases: TGTGCCAGCAAAATCCCCGGGAGGGCTTGGGGGGAGCTGTTTTTT.

CDR3: CASSTNYFGDTQYF. The CDR3, as DNA: TGTGCCAGTAGTACGAACTATTTTGGAGATACGCAGTATTTT. The chain joins TRBV19 to TRBJ2-3, with unresolved D. Germline V gene lookup returns CDR1 LNHDA and CDR2 SQIVND (reference sequence). V lost 4 bases and J 5 bases, leaving 13 bases between the germline ends. The CDR3 totals 14 residues.

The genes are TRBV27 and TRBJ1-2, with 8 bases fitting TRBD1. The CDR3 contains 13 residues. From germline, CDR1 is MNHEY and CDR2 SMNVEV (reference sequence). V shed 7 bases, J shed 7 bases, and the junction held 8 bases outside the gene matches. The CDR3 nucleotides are TGTGCCAGCACTGGATCGGACAGGGTTGGCTACACCTTC. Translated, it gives CASTGSDRVGYTF.

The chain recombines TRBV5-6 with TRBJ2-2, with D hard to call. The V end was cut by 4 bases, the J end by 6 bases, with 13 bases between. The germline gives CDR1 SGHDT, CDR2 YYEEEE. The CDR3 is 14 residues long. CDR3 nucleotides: TGTGCCAGCAGCCGGCGGATTTACGCCGGGGAGCTGTTTTTT. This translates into CASSRRIYAGELFF.

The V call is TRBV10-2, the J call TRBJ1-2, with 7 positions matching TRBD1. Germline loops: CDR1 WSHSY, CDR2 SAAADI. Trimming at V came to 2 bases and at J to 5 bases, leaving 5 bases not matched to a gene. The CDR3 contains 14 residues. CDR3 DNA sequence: TGCGCCAGCAGTGAGCCGACAGGGCAGTATGGCTACACCTTC. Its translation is CASSEPTGQYGYTF.

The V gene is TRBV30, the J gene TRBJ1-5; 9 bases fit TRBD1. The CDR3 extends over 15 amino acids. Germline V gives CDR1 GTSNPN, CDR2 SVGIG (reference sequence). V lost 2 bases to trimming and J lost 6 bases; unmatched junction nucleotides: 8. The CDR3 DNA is TGTGCCTGGAGTAGGGCCGGGACAGGGAGTCAGCCCCAGCATTTT. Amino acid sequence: CAWSRAGTGSQPQHF.

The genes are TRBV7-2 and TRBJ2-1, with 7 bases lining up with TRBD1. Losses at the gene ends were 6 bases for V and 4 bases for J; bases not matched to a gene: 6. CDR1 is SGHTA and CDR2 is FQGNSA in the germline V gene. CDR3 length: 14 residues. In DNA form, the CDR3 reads TGTGCCAGCAGGAGACAGGGAAATTACAATGAGCAGTTCTTC. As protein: CASRRQGNYNEQFF.

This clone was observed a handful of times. This CDR3 reads CAISESWAQETQYF. In DNA, the CDR3 is TGTGCCATCAGTGAGTCGTGGGCGCAAGAGACCCAGTACTTC. The rearrangement links TRBV10-3 to TRBJ2-5; unclear D gene. CDR1 is ENHRY, CDR2 SYGVKD, per germline. V was pared by 0 bases and J by 2 bases, with 7 bases between. This CDR3 is built from 14 residues.

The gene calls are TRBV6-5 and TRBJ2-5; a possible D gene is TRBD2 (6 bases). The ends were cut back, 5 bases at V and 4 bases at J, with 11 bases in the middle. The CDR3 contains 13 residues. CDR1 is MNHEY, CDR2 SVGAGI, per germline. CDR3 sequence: CASSRRGRETQYF. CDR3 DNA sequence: TGTGCCAGCAGTCGGAGGGGTAGAGAGACCCAGTACTTC.

CDR3 loop: CSVEDRPRHRTGNLYNEQFF. The CDR3 DNA reads TGCAGCGTTGAAGATCGGCCCCGTCACAGGACAGGGAACCTTTACAATGAGCAGTTCTTC. The rearrangement joins TRBV29-1 to TRBJ2-1; 8 nucleotides line up with TRBD1. V lost 0 bases, J lost 4 bases, and 20 bases stayed unmatched. Germline values: CDR1 SQVTM, CDR2 ANQGSEA. The CDR3 contains 20 residues.

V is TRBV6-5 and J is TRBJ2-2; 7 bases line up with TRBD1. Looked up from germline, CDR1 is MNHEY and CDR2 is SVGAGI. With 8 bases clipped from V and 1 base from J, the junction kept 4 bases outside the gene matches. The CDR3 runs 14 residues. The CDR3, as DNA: TGTGCCAGCCAGGGACAGTTGAACACCGGGGAGCTGTTTTTT. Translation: CASQGQLNTGELFF.

CDR3 region: CASSDSGFERKKLFF. In DNA, the CDR3 is TGTGCCAGCAGTGATTCAGGCTTTGAGCGGAAAAAACTGTTTTTT. V gene TRBV25-1 combines with J gene TRBJ1-4; no reliable D call. The CDR3 runs 15 residues. Trimming shortened V by 3 bases and J by 9 bases, and 17 bases separated the two germline ends. Germline-derived CDR1 and CDR2 are MGHDK and SYGVNS. Looking up the rest from reference TRBV25-1 and TRBJ1-4 gives the full variable domain: EADIYQTPRYLVIGTGKKITLECSQTMGHDKMYWYQQDPGMELHLIHYSYGVNSTEKGDLSSESTVSRIRTEHFPLTLESARPSHTSQYLCASSDSGFERKKLFFGSGTQLSVL.

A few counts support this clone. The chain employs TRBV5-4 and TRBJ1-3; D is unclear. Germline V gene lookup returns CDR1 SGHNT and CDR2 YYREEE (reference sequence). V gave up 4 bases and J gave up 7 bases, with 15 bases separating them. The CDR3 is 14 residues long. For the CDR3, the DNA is TGTGCCAGCAGCCCCCGCCGGGGAGGGAACACCATATATTTT. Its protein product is CASSPRRGGNTIYF.

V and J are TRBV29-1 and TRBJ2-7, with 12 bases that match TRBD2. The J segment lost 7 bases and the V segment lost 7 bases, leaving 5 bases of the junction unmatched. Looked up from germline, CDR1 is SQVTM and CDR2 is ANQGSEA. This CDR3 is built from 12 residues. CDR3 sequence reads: CSGRLAGEEQYF. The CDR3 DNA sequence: TGCAGCGGGAGACTAGCGGGAGAAGAGCAGTACTTC.

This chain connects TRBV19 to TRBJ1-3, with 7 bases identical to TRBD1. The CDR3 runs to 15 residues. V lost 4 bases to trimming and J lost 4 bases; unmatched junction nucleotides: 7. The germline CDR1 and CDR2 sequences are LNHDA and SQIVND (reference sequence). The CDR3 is CASSTKGTVGNTIYF. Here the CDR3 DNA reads TGTGCCAGTAGTACCAAAGGGACAGTCGGAAACACCATATATTTT.

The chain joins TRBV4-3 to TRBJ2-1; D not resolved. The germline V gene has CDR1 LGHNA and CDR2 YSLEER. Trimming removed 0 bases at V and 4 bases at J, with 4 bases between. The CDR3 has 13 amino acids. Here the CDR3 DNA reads TGCGCCAGCAGCCAAGACAGTTACAATGAGCAGTTCTTC. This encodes CASSQDSYNEQFF.

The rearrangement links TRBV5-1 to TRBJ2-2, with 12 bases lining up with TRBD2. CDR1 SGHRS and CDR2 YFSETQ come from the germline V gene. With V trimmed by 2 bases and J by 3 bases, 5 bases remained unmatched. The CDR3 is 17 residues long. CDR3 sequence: CASSFPSGGAYTGELFF. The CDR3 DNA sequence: TGCGCCAGCAGCTTTCCTAGCGGGGGGGCCTACACCGGGGAGCTGTTTTTT.